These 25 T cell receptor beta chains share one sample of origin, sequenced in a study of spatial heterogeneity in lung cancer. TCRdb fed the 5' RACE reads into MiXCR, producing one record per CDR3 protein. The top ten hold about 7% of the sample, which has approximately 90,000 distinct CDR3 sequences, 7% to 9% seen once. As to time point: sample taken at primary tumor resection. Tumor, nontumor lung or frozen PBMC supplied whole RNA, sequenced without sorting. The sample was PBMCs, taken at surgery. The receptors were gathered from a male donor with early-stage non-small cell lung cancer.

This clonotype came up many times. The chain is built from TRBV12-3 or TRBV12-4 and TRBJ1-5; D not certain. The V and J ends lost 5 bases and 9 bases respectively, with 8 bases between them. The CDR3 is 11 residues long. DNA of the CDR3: TGTGCCAGCAGTCTCAACGGGCCCCAGCATTTT. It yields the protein CASSLNGPQHF.

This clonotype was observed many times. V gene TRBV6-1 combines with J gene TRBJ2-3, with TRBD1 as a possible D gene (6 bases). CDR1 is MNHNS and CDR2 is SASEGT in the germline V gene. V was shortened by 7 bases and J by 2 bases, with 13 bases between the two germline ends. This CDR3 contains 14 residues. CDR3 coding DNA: TGTGCCAGCACTTACGGACAGTCCACAGATACGCAGTATTTT. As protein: CASTYGQSTDTQYF.

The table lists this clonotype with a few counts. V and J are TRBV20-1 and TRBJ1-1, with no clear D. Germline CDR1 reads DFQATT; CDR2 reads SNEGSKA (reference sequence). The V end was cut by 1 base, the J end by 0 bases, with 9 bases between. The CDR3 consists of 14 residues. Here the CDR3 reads CSARGQPMNTEAFF. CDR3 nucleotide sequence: TGCAGTGCTAGAGGGCAGCCCATGAACACTGAAGCTTTCTTT.

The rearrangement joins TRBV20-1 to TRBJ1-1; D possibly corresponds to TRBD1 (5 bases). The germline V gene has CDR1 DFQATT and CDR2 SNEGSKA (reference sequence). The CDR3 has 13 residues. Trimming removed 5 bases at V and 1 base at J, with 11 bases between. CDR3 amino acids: CSASRQKNTEAFF. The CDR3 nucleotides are TGCAGTGCTTCGAGACAGAAGAACACTGAAGCTTTCTTT.

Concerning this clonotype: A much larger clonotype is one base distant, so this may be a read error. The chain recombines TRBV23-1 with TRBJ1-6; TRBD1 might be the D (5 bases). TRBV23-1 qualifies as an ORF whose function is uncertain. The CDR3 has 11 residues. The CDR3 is CASAGLPGPSF. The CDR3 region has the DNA TGCGCCAGCGCTGGCCTCCCGGGGCCCAGCTTT.

DNA of the CDR3: TGTGCCAGCAGTTTAGGCCTAGCGGGACGCAATGAGCAGTTCTTC. Protein sequence: CASSLGLAGRNEQFF. This chain links TRBV28 with TRBJ2-1; 9 bases agree with TRBD2. From germline, CDR1 is MDHEN and CDR2 SYDVKM. The ends lost 2 bases at V and 6 bases at J; junction bases unmatched: 5. CDR3 length: 15 residues.

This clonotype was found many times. The CDR3 is CSARSTTEQFF. In DNA, the CDR3 is TGCAGTGCTAGGTCGACTACTGAGCAGTTCTTC. The chain uses TRBV20-1 and TRBJ2-1, with D perhaps TRBD2 (5 bases). Germline V CDR1 and CDR2: DFQATT, SNEGSKA (reference sequence). The CDR3 is made up of 11 amino acids. The V and J ends lost 3 bases and 9 bases respectively, with 9 bases between them.

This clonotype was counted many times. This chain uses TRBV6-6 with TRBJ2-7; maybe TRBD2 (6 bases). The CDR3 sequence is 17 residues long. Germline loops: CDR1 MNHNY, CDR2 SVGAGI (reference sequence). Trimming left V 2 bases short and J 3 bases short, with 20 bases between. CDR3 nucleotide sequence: TGTGCCAGCAGTTACCCCACGGGGACTCAGAGGGGCTACGAGCAGTACTTC. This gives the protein CASSYPTGTQRGYEQYF.

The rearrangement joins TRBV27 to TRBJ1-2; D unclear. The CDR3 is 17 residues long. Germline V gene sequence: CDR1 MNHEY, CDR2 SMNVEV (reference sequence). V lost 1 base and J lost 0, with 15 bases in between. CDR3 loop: CASSLYFTTRPNYGYTF. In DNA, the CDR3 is TGTGCCAGCAGTTTATACTTCACGACTAGACCTAACTATGGCTACACCTTC.

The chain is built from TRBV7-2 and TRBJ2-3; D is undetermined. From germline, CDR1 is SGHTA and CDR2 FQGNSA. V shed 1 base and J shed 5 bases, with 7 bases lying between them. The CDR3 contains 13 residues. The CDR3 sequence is CASSLEAEDTQYF. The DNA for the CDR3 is TGTGCCAGCAGCTTAGAAGCCGAAGATACGCAGTATTTT.

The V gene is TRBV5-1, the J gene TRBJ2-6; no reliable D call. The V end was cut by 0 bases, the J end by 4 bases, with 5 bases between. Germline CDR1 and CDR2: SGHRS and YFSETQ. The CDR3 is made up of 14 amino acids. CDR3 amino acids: CASSLAPGANVLTF. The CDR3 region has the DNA TGCGCCAGCAGCTTGGCCCCGGGGGCCAACGTCCTGACTTTC.

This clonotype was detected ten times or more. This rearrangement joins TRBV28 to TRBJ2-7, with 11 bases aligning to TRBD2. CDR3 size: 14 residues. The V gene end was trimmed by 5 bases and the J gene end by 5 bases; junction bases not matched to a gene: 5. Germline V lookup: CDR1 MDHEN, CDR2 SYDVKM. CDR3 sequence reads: CASSVTSGNDEQYF. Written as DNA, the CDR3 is TGTGCCAGCAGTGTGACTAGCGGGAATGACGAGCAGTACTTC.

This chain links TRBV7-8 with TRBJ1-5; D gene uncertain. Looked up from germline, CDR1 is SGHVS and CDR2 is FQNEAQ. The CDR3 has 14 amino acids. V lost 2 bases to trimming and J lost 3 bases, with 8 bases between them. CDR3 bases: TGTGCCAGCAGCTTATCAGGATACAATCAGCCCCAGCATTTT. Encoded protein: CASSLSGYNQPQHF.

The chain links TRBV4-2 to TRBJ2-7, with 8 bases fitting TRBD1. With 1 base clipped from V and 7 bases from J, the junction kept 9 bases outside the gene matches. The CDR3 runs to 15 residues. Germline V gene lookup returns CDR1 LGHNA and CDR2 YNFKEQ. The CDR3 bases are TGTGCCAGCAGCCAAGGAGGTCAGGGGGCTTGGGAGCAGTACTTC. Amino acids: CASSQGGQGAWEQYF.

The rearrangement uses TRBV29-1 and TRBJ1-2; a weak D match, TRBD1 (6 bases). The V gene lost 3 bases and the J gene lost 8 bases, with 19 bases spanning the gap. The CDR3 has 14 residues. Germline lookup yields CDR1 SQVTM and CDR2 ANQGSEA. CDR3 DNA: TGCAGCGTTGAGAACTGGGGAGGGGGTCACGGCTACACCTTC. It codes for CSVENWGGGHGYTF.

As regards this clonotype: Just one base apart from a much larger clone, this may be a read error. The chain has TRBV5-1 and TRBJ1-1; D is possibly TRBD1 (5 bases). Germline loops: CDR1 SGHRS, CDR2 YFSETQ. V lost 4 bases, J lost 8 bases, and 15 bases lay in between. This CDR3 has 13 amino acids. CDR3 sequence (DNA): TGCGCCAGCAGCCCAGCGAGGGGCGAGGAAGCTTTCTTT. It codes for CASSPARGEEAFF.

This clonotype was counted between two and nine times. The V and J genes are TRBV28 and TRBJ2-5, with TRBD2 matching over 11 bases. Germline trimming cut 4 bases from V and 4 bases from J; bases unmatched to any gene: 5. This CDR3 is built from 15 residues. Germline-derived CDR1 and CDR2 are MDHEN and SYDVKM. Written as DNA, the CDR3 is TGTGCCAGCAGTTACCTAGCGGGAGGTTCAGAGACCCAGTACTTC. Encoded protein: CASSYLAGGSETQYF.

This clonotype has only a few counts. The CDR3 here is CASRDRDQTQYF. The CDR3, as DNA: TGTGCCAGTAGGGACAGGGATCAGACCCAGTACTTC. The chain is built from TRBV19 and TRBJ2-5, with TRBD1 matching 8 bases. The CDR3 covers 12 residues. CDR1 is LNHDA, CDR2 SQIVND, per germline (reference sequence). The ends lost 6 bases at V and 6 bases at J; junction bases unmatched: 3.

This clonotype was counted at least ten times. The CDR3 DNA is TGTGCCACCCGGGACAGCTCCTACAATGAGCAGTTCTTC. Translated: CATRDSSYNEQFF. The chain links TRBV24-1 to TRBJ2-1; 7 bases line up with TRBD1. The CDR3 sequence is 13 residues long. CDR1 and CDR2 (germline): KGHDR, SFDVKD. Germline trimming cut 9 bases from V and 0 bases from J; bases unmatched to any gene: 1.

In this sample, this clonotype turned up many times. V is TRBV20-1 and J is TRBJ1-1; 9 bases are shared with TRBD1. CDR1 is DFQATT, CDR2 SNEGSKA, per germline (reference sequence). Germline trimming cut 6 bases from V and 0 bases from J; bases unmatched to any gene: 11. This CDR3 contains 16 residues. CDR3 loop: CSAIKPGQGMNTEAFF. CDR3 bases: TGCAGTGCCATAAAACCGGGACAGGGTATGAACACTGAAGCTTTCTTT.

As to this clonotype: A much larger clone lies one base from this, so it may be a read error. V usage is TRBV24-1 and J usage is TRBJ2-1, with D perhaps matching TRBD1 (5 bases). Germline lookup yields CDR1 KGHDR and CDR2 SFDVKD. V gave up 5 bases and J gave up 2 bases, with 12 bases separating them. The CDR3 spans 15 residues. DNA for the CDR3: TGTGCCACCAGTGCCCCACAGGACCCCTACAATGAGCAGTTCTTC. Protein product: CATSAPQDPYNEQFF.

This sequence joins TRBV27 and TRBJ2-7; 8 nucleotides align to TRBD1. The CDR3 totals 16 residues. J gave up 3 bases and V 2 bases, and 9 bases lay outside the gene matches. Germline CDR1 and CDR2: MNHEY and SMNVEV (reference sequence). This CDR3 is CASSLGPGQEFYEQYF. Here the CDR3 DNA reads TGTGCCAGCAGTTTAGGACCGGGACAGGAGTTCTACGAGCAGTACTTC.

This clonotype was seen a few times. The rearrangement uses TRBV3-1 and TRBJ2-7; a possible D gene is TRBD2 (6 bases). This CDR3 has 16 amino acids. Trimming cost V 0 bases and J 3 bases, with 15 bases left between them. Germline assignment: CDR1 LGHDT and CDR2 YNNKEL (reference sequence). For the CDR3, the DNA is TGTGCCAGCAGCCAAGAAACTGTCAGCGGGCGCTACGAGCAGTACTTC. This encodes CASSQETVSGRYEQYF.

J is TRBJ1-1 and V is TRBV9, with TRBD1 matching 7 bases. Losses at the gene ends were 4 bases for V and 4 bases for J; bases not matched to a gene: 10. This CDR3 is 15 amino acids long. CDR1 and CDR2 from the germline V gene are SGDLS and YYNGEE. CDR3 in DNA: TGTGCCAGCAGCTCAGGGACAGCGTCGGCCACTGAAGCTTTCTTT. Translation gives CASSSGTASATEAFF.

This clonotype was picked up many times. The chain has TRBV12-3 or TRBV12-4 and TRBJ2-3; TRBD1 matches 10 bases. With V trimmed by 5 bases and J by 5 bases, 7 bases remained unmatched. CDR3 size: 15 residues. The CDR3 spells CASSLTGQGKDTQYF. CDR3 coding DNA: TGTGCCAGCAGTCTCACGGGACAGGGGAAAGATACGCAGTATTTT.